This T cell receptor beta chain was sequenced during a study of shared clonotypes between healthy human individuals. Study details: The donors, two women and a few men, were aged 18 to 49.

The naive CD8 subset, CD45RO-negative cells positively selected for CCR7, excluded terminally differentiated effector memory CD45RA+ cells. Adults of Caucasian background living in Nashville, Tennessee made up all donors. Germline V gene lookup returns CDR1 MGHRA and CDR2 YSYEKL. The CDR3 consists of 13 residues. V was trimmed by 5 bases and J by 2 bases, leaving 8 bases between them. The assay was immunoSEQ multiplex PCR, and TCRdb's table has in-frame clones only and misses some. The repertoire holds over 2,000,000 clones, with roughly 93% as singletons. V gene TRBV4-1 combines with J gene TRBJ2-3; no clear D gene. The specimen sequenced was naive CD8+ T cells from PBMCs. The TCR was taken from a man between 18 and 35 years old in good health. Some clones in this sample may be carry-over from other donors' samples. CDR3 region: CASSFGYTDTQYF. The CDR3 DNA reads as TGCGCCAGCAGCTTTGGCTACACAGATACGCAGTATTTT.